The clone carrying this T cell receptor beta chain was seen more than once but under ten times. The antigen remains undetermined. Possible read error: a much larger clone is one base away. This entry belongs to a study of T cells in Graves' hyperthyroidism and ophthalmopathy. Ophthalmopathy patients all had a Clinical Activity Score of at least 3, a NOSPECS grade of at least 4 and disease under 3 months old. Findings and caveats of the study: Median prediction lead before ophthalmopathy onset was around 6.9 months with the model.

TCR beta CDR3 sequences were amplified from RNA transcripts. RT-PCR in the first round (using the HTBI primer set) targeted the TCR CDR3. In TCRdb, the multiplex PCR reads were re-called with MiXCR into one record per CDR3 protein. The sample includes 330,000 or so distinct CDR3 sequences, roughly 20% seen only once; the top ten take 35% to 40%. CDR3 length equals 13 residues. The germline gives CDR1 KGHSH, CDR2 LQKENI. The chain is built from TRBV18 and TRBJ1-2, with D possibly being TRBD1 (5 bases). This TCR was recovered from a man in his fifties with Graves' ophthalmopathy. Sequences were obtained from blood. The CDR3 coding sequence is TGTGCCAGCTCACCAGAAGGGGAAGGAGGCTGCACCTTC. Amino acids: CASSPEGEGGCTF.